This T cell receptor (beta chain) emerged from a study of blood T cell repertoires in COVID-19 (TCRdb year 2020). Broadly, across the study: Collaborator samples came from the United States, Italy and Spain and covered acute and convalescent phases of COVID-19. The prospective study material was composed of cDNA or gDNA derived from T cells, B-cell-depleted T cells, or PBMCs. Deeply sampled blood TCRbeta repertoires from subjects exposed to, actively infected with, or recovered from COVID-19 were included in the dataset. The repertoires were released in a freely available public database meant as a resource for research on the immune response to SARS-CoV-2. Nearly every sample came with metadata listing a de-identified subject ID, COVID-19 status, age in years and sex. The samples were drawn from two sources: the first 160 participants of the ongoing ImmuneRACE study, and over 1,000 subjects contributed by 6 global collaborators. Where available, HLA class I and class II types were obtained from metadata supplied by the sample provider rather than from assay-based typing. Study-level results and caveats: Clinical and demographic metadata were provided uncurated, with the amount varying by source and participant.

V trim: 2 bases; J trim: 9 bases; unmatched bases: 9. CDR1 and CDR2 (SNHLY, FYNNEI) derive from the germline V gene. There are 15 amino acids in the CDR3, from cysteine to phenylalanine inclusive. Only the CDR3 part of the read is kept: 45 bases, read in frame from the first base. TCRbeta CDR3 regions were amplified from genomic DNA by means of the immunoSEQ Assay, a bias-controlled multiplex PCR. As for the original processing: Nucleated cell counts per sample were estimated from amplification of reference gene primers within the assay. To quantify the absolute abundance of each unique TCRbeta CDR3 rearrangement, sequence reads were collapsed and filtered. For each sample, productive Simpson clonality was calculated as the square root of Simpson's diversity index over productive rearrangements. Not all clones reach the TCRdb copy of this immuneACCESS table, which keeps in-frame sequences only. Checked studies attribute under half of the gap to unresolved V genes and leave the rest unexplained. V and J calls and clone size are as listed in that table; D and trimming were resolved from the DNA. Within this sample are 200,000 to 250,000 clones, with about 86% of them counted one time only. The ten biggest clones cover about 3% of the sample.

Another Seattle source contributed samples from volunteer blood donors who had recovered from COVID-19. Collaborating institutions collected whole blood in K2EDTA tubes following their own protocols. Collaborator samples were shipped for TCRbeta analysis as frozen whole blood, isolated PBMCs, or DNA extracted from either sample type. Concerning this clone: The target of this receptor is not known. Base-call qualities are not available, and no considerably larger clone is one nucleotide away.

The sequence derives from a woman in her twenties or thirties who had recovered from COVID-19. Material: peripheral blood. The receptor chain draws on TRBV2 and TRBJ2-1, with TRBD1 matching 8 junction bases. The CDR3 amino acid sequence is: CASSELGQAIGEQFF. The base sequence is TGTGCCAGCAGTGAATTGGGACAGGCTATCGGTGAGCAGTTCTTC.